One sample yielded the 3 T cell receptor beta chains listed below, sequenced in a study of T cells in Graves' hyperthyroidism and ophthalmopathy. TCR beta CDR3 sequences were amplified from RNA transcripts. The TCR CDR3 was amplified in a first-round RT-PCR using the HTBI primer set. One entry per CDR3 protein, called by TCRdb with MiXCR from the multiplex PCR reads. This table has 650,000 to 700,000 distinct CDR3 sequences, around a sixth appearing once. The sample comprised blood. Every receptor here comes from a man aged 45-65 years with Graves' hyperthyroidism.

This clonotype was seen ten or more times. The J gene is TRBJ1-6, the V gene TRBV6-1, with 9 bases matching TRBD1. Germline V gene data show CDR1 as MNHNS and CDR2 as SASEGT. This CDR3 has 17 amino acids. Unmatched junction bases numbered 11, after V lost 5 bases and J lost 6 bases. This chain's CDR3 is CASSYGTTGGRNSPLHF. CDR3 DNA: TGTGCCAGCAGTTACGGAACCACAGGGGGCCGTAATTCACCCCTCCACTTT.

The V call is TRBV5-1, the J call TRBJ1-6; no clear D. V shed 4 bases and J shed 7 bases, with 9 bases lying between them. This CDR3 spans 13 amino acids. Germline CDR1 and CDR2: SGHRS and YFSETQ. The CDR3 DNA is TGCGCCAGCAGCACCGACAACAATTCACCCCTCCACTTT. Translated, it gives CASSTDNNSPLHF.

At least ten counts were recorded for this clonotype. V gene TRBV6-1 combines with J gene TRBJ2-7; 7 bases fit TRBD2. The CDR3 runs 15 residues. CDR1 MNHNS and CDR2 SASEGT come from the germline V gene. The V and J ends lost 6 bases and 1 base, in that order; junction bases with no gene match: 9. DNA for the CDR3: TGTGCCAGCAGCTTGTCGTGGGAGGGTTCCTACGAGCAGTACTTC. Its protein product is CASSLSWEGSYEQYF.